The 11 T cell receptor beta chains presented below share a single source sample, sequenced in a study of OX40 agonist ivuxolimab in advanced cancers. The library came from the immunoSEQ multiplex PCR assay. TCRdb obtained this table from immuneACCESS and retained in-frame rearrangements with V and J assigned. These tables miss some clones; where compared with another copy, unresolved V genes account for less than half of the shortfall, and the remainder is unexplained. The sample table lists approximately 89,000 clones, roughly 88% of them with a count of one. The top ten hold 0.6% to 0.8% of the sample. Sequenced material: CD4+ or CD8+ T cells sorted from blood, taken in a trial of the OX40 agonist ivuxolimab. The receptors stem from an adult with an advanced solid tumor such as melanoma, head and neck, liver or kidney cancer.

This clone was recorded once. The chain is built from TRBV30 and TRBJ2-4; D uncertain. The CDR3 is 11 residues long. Trimming pared 3 bases from V and 9 bases from J, leaving 9 bases between. CDR1 and CDR2 from the germline V gene are GTSNPN and SVGIG (reference sequence). The CDR3, as DNA: TGTGCCTGGAGGGGTAACGCCATTCAGTACTTC. Amino acids: CAWRGNAIQYF.

The V and J genes are TRBV5-1 and TRBJ2-5, with 9 bases that match TRBD2. J was trimmed by 3 bases and V by 0 bases; bases with no gene match: 6. CDR1 and CDR2 from the germline V gene are SGHRS and YFSETQ. This CDR3 has 16 residues. Written as DNA, the CDR3 is TGCGCCAGCAGCTTGGCCGGGACTAGCAGAGAAGAGACCCAGTACTTC. This encodes CASSLAGTSREETQYF.

The chain is built from TRBV28 and TRBJ1-5; 8 bases match TRBD1. CDR1 and CDR2 from the germline V gene are MDHEN and SYDVKM. The CDR3 totals 19 residues. V shed 3 bases and J 2 bases; nucleotides not matched to a gene: 15. CDR3 sequence: CASSLGGAGQGIGNQPQHF. The CDR3 nucleotides are TGTGCCAGCAGTTTGGGGGGGGCCGGACAGGGCATAGGCAATCAGCCCCAGCATTTT.

The chain carries TRBV5-4 and TRBJ1-1; TRBD1 matches 8 bases. Trimming cost V 4 bases and J 4 bases; bases outside gene matches: 6. Germline loops: CDR1 SGHNT, CDR2 YYREEE (reference sequence). The CDR3 contains 14 residues. DNA of the CDR3: TGTGCCAGCAGCCACGACAGGGGAGGCACTGAAGCTTTCTTT. Amino acid sequence: CASSHDRGGTEAFF.

This chain links TRBV2 with TRBJ1-2; D is perhaps TRBD1 (5 bases). The CDR3 consists of 11 residues. The V gene's germline CDR1 is SNHLY and CDR2 FYNNEI. V was trimmed by 8 bases and J by 6 bases, leaving 10 bases between them. The CDR3 bases are TGTGCCAGCGGGTGGGGGAATGGCTACACCTTC. It specifies CASGWGNGYTF.

The V and J genes are TRBV5-6 and TRBJ2-5; D not resolved. CDR3 size: 15 residues. The V gene lost 0 bases and the J gene lost 5 bases, with 14 bases spanning the gap. Germline V gene sequence: CDR1 SGHDT, CDR2 YYEEEE. The CDR3 reads CASSLVDVLGETQYF. The CDR3 DNA is TGTGCCAGCAGCTTGGTAGACGTGCTCGGGGAGACCCAGTACTTC. Using reference TRBV5-6 and TRBJ2-5 for the parts outside the CDR3, the full variable domain is DAGVTQSPTHLIKTRGQQVTLRCSPKSGHDTVSWYQQALGQGPQFIFQYYEEEERQRGNFPDRFSGHQFPNYSSELNVNALLLGDSALYLCASSLVDVLGETQYFGPGTRLLVL.

The chain links TRBV28 to TRBJ1-1, with D perhaps TRBD1 (5 bases). Germline CDR1 reads MDHEN; CDR2 reads SYDVKM. V lost 5 bases to trimming and J lost 7 bases, with 20 bases between them. The CDR3 consists of 15 residues. CDR3 residues: CASSPPRGVYSEAFF. In nucleotides, the CDR3 is TGTGCCAGCAGTCCCCCCCGGGGGGTGTACAGTGAAGCTTTCTTT. The complete variable domain, with remaining parts taken from reference TRBV28 and TRBJ1-1, reads DVKVTQSSRYLVKRTGEKVFLECVQDMDHENMFWYRQDPGLGLRLIYFSYDVKMKEKGDIPEGYSVSREKKERFSLILESASTNQTSMYLCASSPPRGVYSEAFFGQGTRLTVV.

The chain employs TRBV6-5 and TRBJ2-5, with a weak D call TRBD1 (6 bases). This CDR3 is built from 14 residues. Trimming removed 0 bases at V and 2 bases at J, with 7 bases between. Per the germline V gene, CDR1 is MNHEY and CDR2 is SVGAGI. The CDR3 spells CASSYSTGQETQYF. Here the CDR3 DNA reads TGTGCCAGCAGTTACTCGACAGGACAAGAGACCCAGTACTTC.

The chain recombines TRBV11-3 with TRBJ2-5; 11 bases line up with TRBD2. This CDR3 is 18 amino acids long. Germline CDR1 is SGHNT and CDR2 is YENEEA. The V gene end was trimmed by 1 base and the J gene end by 0 bases; junction bases not matched to a gene: 7. This chain's CDR3 is CASSLGTSGRLYQETQYF. CDR3 nucleotides: TGTGCCAGCAGCTTAGGTACTAGCGGGAGACTTTACCAAGAGACCCAGTACTTC.

The chain links TRBV5-1 to TRBJ1-4; 8 nucleotides line up with TRBD1. V was pared by 0 bases and J by 13 bases, with 8 bases of the junction left unmatched. The CDR3 spans 14 residues. Per germline, CDR1 SGHRS and CDR2 YFSETQ. CDR3 protein: CASSLGWTGMRLFF. The CDR3, as DNA: TGCGCCAGCAGCTTGGGGTGGACAGGGATGAGACTGTTTTTT. Looking up the rest from reference TRBV5-1 and TRBJ1-4 gives the full variable domain: KAGVTQTPRYLIKTRGQQVTLSCSPISGHRSVSWYQQTPGQGLQFLFEYFSETQRNKGNFPGRFSGRQFSNSRSEMNVSTLELGDSALYLCASSLGWTGMRLFFGSGTQLSVL.

This rearrangement joins TRBV7-2 to TRBJ1-2; D may be TRBD1 (6 bases). This CDR3 is built from 14 residues. V was shortened by 11 bases and J by 7 bases, with 23 bases between the two germline ends. From germline, CDR1 is SGHTA and CDR2 FQGNSA. The CDR3, as DNA: TGTGCCGGTAGACACAGGGTAACGTCAAGTGGCTACACCTTC. Amino acids: CAGRHRVTSSGYTF.